A single TCR beta chain is shown here with its context. Its antigen is not identified. These data originate in a study of blood T cells in healthy people across ages. Findings of the study overall: It was held that the diversity estimates obtained from one million T cells were underestimates. Age advanced and TCR beta diversity per million T cells fell, roughly linearly.

A second PCR, run for roughly 7 to 12 cycles, used a sample-barcoded 5' primer plus a J-beta primer mix. Using its own MiXCR run on the 5' RACE reads, TCRdb lists one record per CDR3 protein. Among 750,000 to 850,000 distinct CDR3 sequences listed, 20% to 25% were seen once. J gave up 1 base and V 2 bases, and 8 bases lay outside the gene matches. Germline V gene data show CDR1 as MGHRA and CDR2 as YSYEKL. There are 18 residues in the CDR3. These data also featured in a second study, about T cells of mothers and their children.

V usage is TRBV4-1 and J usage is TRBJ2-7, with 13 bases aligning to TRBD2. This clonotype was sampled from a boy aged 5-17 years in good health. Material: blood. The CDR3 sequence is CASSQLLAGGPGSYEQYF. DNA for the CDR3: TGCGCCAGCAGCCAATTACTAGCGGGAGGGCCGGGTTCCTACGAGCAGTACTTC.